A single sample is the source of the 17 T cell receptor beta chains below, sequenced in a study of T cells in narcolepsy. TCRdb's copy holds only in-frame clones and misses some; the assay was immunoSEQ multiplex PCR. The table has about 34,000 clones, 75% to 90% seen once. Specimen: CD45RA- memory CD4+ T cells from PBMCs. These receptors came from a human donor with narcolepsy.

This chain uses TRBV4-1 with TRBJ2-5; D gene uncertain. The CDR3 covers 13 residues. V was pared by 4 bases and J by 0 bases, with 6 bases between. From germline, CDR1 is MGHRA and CDR2 YSYEKL. The CDR3 spells CASSPRHQETQYF. CDR3 DNA: TGCGCCAGCAGCCCCAGGCACCAAGAGACCCAGTACTTC.

The chain joins TRBV15 to TRBJ2-1; TRBD1 or TRBD2 may be the D gene (7 bases each). Looked up from germline, CDR1 is LNHNV and CDR2 is YYDKDF (reference sequence). This CDR3 comprises 14 residues. The V end lost 5 bases, the J end lost 9 bases, and 17 bases lay between the germline ends. The CDR3 nucleotides read TGTGCCACCAGCGACCGACAGGGCGGGGGTGAGCAGTTCTTC. Translated: CATSDRQGGGEQFF.

The V gene is TRBV6-1, the J gene TRBJ2-5; weak D call: TRBD1 (5 bases). V was trimmed by 6 bases and J by 3 bases, leaving 14 bases between them. CDR1 and CDR2 (germline): MNHNS, SASEGT. CDR3 length: 14 amino acids. The CDR3 spells CASSPPGLEETQYF. The CDR3 nucleotides read TGTGCCAGCAGCCCCCCAGGGCTGGAAGAGACCCAGTACTTC.

The genes are TRBV11-2 and TRBJ2-2, with D possibly matching TRBD2 (6 bases). The CDR3 contains 15 residues. Germline CDR1 is SGHAT and CDR2 is FQNNGV. Trimming stripped 5 bases from V and 6 bases from J, with 16 bases between. The DNA of the CDR3 is TGTGCCAGCAGCCCTTCGGGAGTCTTCCCCGGGGAGCTGTTTTTT. It codes for CASSPSGVFPGELFF.

The V call is TRBV6-5, the J call TRBJ2-1; 7 bases are shared with TRBD1. The germline gives CDR1 MNHEY, CDR2 SVGAGI. The CDR3 runs 16 residues. V shed 2 bases and J 9 bases; nucleotides not matched to a gene: 13. The CDR3 loop is CASSYALDTRQGEQFF. DNA for the CDR3: TGTGCCAGCAGTTACGCTCTGGACACCCGACAGGGTGAGCAGTTCTTC.

The rearrangement joins TRBV28 to TRBJ2-7; 7 bases match TRBD2. After removal of 5 bases from V and 6 bases from J, the junction contained 4 bases not matched to a gene. The CDR3 consists of 12 residues. Looked up from germline, CDR1 is MDHEN and CDR2 is SYDVKM. The CDR3 bases are TGTGCCAGCAGTCCTCCGGGGGGCGAGCAGTACTTC. Translated: CASSPPGGEQYF.

The chain's CDR3 is CASSRVTGQTEAFF. DNA for the CDR3: TGCGCCAGCAGCAGGGTGACCGGGCAGACTGAAGCTTTCTTT. This rearrangement joins TRBV5-1 to TRBJ1-1; D call uncertain. The V end was cut by 4 bases, the J end by 5 bases, with 15 bases between. This CDR3 has 14 residues. Germline V gene lookup returns CDR1 SGHRS and CDR2 YFSETQ. Using reference TRBV5-1 and TRBJ1-1 for the parts outside the CDR3, the full variable domain is KAGVTQTPRYLIKTRGQQVTLSCSPISGHRSVSWYQQTPGQGLQFLFEYFSETQRNKGNFPGRFSGRQFSNSRSEMNVSTLELGDSALYLCASSRVTGQTEAFFGQGTRLTVV.

This clone occurred once. The chain combines TRBV7-8 with TRBJ2-1; 7 bases map to TRBD2. This CDR3 comprises 15 residues. Germline lookup yields CDR1 SGHVS and CDR2 FQNEAQ. Trimming removed 5 bases from V and 7 bases from J; junction bases left unmatched: 11. The CDR3 DNA reads TGTGCCAGCAGCCCCGTGGGGCGGGAGAAAAATGAGCAGTTCTTC. Residues: CASSPVGREKNEQFF. The whole variable domain, remainder taken from reference TRBV7-8 and TRBJ2-1, is GAGVSQSPRYKVAKRGQDVALRCDPISGHVSLFWYQQALGQGPEFLTYFQNEAQLDKSGLPSDRFFAERPEGSVSTLKIQRTQQEDSAVYLCASSPVGREKNEQFFGPGTRLTVL.

This clone was recorded a few times. The rearrangement links TRBV7-2 to TRBJ2-1; 8 nucleotides align to TRBD2. The V gene's germline CDR1 is SGHTA and CDR2 FQGNSA. V trimming: 4 bases; J trimming: 4 bases; junction bases outside the gene matches: 9. This CDR3 has 16 amino acids. CDR3 bases: TGTGCCAGCAGCTCCCGACGGGGGGGGGCGTACAATGAGCAGTTCTTC. Translating it yields CASSSRRGGAYNEQFF.

This clone has more than one count but fewer than ten. V usage is TRBV18 and J usage is TRBJ2-3, with 13 nucleotides matching TRBD2. This CDR3 is 17 amino acids long. Germline V gene sequence: CDR1 KGHSH, CDR2 LQKENI. Unmatched junction bases numbered 8, after V lost 3 bases and J lost 5 bases. In DNA form, the CDR3 reads TGTGCCAGCTCACCCCCCACCGGGACTAGCGGGATAGATACGCAGTATTTT. Its translation: CASSPPTGTSGIDTQYF.

The rearrangement uses TRBV9 and TRBJ2-2; possibly TRBD1 or TRBD2 for D (7 bases each). The V gene's germline CDR1 is SGDLS and CDR2 YYNGEE. V was pared by 3 bases and J by 6 bases, with 18 bases between. The CDR3 has 16 amino acids. CDR3 region: CASSETGRGSSGELFF. In DNA, the CDR3 is TGTGCCAGCAGCGAGACAGGGAGGGGGTCTTCCGGGGAGCTGTTTTTT.

The gene calls are TRBV9 and TRBJ2-1; D ambiguous. The V and J ends lost 0 bases and 7 bases respectively, with 11 bases between them. Germline-derived CDR1 and CDR2 are SGDLS and YYNGEE. The CDR3 loop spans 14 amino acids. CDR3 sequence reads: CASSVVSSANEQFF. CDR3 sequence (DNA): TGTGCCAGCAGCGTAGTTTCCTCCGCGAATGAGCAGTTCTTC.

This chain uses TRBV18 with TRBJ2-7, with D perhaps matching TRBD1 (6 bases). Looked up from germline, CDR1 is KGHSH and CDR2 is LQKENI. The V gene lost 3 bases and the J gene lost 3 bases, with 12 bases spanning the gap. There are 14 residues in the CDR3. DNA for the CDR3: TGTGCCAGCTCACCGGCGACAGGAGACTACGAGCAGTACTTC. Its translation is CASSPATGDYEQYF.

Here the CDR3 DNA reads TGTGCCGCCCTAGCGGGGAGCTCCTACGAGCAGTACTTC. This translates into CAALAGSSYEQYF. V is TRBV10-3 and J is TRBJ2-7; 9 bases fit TRBD2. The ends lost 11 bases at V and 0 bases at J; junction bases unmatched: 5. Germline V gene sequence: CDR1 ENHRY, CDR2 SYGVKD. There are 13 residues in the CDR3.

The rearrangement uses TRBV5-6 and TRBJ2-3, with no clear D. From germline, CDR1 is SGHDT and CDR2 YYEEEE. This CDR3 has 16 residues. Trimming pared 1 base from V and 6 bases from J, leaving 18 bases between. CDR3 loop: CASSLFSVAVKDTQYF. The CDR3 DNA is TGTGCCAGCAGCTTGTTCAGCGTGGCAGTGAAGGATACGCAGTATTTT.

V is TRBV5-1 and J is TRBJ1-1, with D hard to call. CDR1 SGHRS and CDR2 YFSETQ come from the germline V gene. V dropped 2 bases and J dropped 4 bases, with 15 bases sitting between them. The CDR3 contains 15 residues. The DNA of the CDR3 is TGCGCCAGCAGCTTCGTCCCCGGCCGCATCACTGAAGCTTTCTTT. It is translated as CASSFVPGRITEAFF.

The sample holds a few counts of this clone. Other DNA sequences in this sample translate to the same CDR3. The chain employs TRBV2 and TRBJ1-6, with 9 positions matching TRBD1. The CDR3 loop spans 14 amino acids. The germline V gene encodes CDR1 SNHLY and CDR2 FYNNEI. The J segment lost 7 bases and the V segment lost 5 bases, leaving 3 bases of the junction unmatched. The CDR3 sequence is CASSLDRGNSPLHF. The CDR3 bases are TGTGCCAGCAGTCTGGACAGGGGCAATTCACCCCTCCACTTT.